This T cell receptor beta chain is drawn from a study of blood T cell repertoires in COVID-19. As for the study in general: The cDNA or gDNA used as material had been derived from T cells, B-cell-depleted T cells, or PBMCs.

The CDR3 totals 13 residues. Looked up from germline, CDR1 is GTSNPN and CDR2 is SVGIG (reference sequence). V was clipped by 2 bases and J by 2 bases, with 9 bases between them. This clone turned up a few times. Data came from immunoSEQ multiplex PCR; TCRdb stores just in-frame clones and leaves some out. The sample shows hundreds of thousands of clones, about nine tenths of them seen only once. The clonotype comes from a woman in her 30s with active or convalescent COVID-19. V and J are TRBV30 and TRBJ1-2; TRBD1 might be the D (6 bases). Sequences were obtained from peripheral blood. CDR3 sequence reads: CAWSLQGNYGYTF. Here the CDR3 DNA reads TGTGCCTGGAGTCTCCAGGGGAACTATGGCTACACCTTC.